This TCR beta chain was sequenced for a study of breast tumors, draining lymph nodes, adjacent tissues. Findings of the study overall: The data were judged consistent with most tumor T cells coming from lymph node and expanding in tumor. Tumor TCR diversity was below lymph nodes but above nontumor tissue. Tumor and nontumor repertoires were significantly more similar in luminal-like than in basal-like breast cancer.

TCRdb fed the multiplex PCR reads into MiXCR, producing one record per CDR3 protein. This sample has approximately 150,000 distinct CDR3 sequences, with about 30% found just once. A word on this clonotype: Its antigen is unknown. This sequence may be a read error, since a much larger clone differs from it by one base.

The lymph nodes were axillary draining lymph nodes from breast cancer patients. The material sequenced was axillary lymph node tissue. The TCR was taken from a female donor with breast cancer. Some clones in this sample may be carry-over from other donors' samples.

The CDR3 loop is CASSQQRSTTDTQYF. The CDR3 DNA sequence: TGTGCCAGCAGTCAGCAGCGGTCGACAACAGATACGCAGTATTTT. The gene calls are TRBV6-1 and TRBJ2-3, with D perhaps matching TRBD2 (5 bases). Germline CDR1 reads MNHNS; CDR2 reads SASEGT. The CDR3 totals 15 residues. V gave up 5 bases and J gave up 3 bases, with 15 bases separating them.